This T cell receptor (beta chain) was identified during a study of cytotoxic CD8 clonotypes in ibrutinib-treated CLL (dated by TCRdb to about 2021). Turning to the overall study: The cohort included some 14 treatment-naive and eleven to twelve relapsed/refractory patients; approximately 17 were IGHV unmutated. Longitudinal samples were available for 26 of the 86 trial participants. The response samples were drawn at a median of roughly twelve months into treatment, with a range of about 6 to 40 months. Partial responses were observed in some 24 patients and complete responses in 2; after a median follow-up of around 64 months, remission was maintained in 14 patients and progression was observed in 12. Cryopreserved peripheral blood mononuclear cells were collected at three points: before therapy, at response, and at either sustained remission or disease progression. On average, each sample yielded hundreds of thousands of productive templates and 94,082 productive rearrangements. Patients were still on ibrutinib when every remission and progressive disease sample was collected. General study outcomes and caveats: Sampling times were not matched between sustained-remission and progressing patients, and lymph node repertoires were not studied. Public clonotypes were rare and either contracted or stayed stable during treatment, and the rise in clonality at ibrutinib response reflected the expansion of private clonotypes. Clonality rose at ibrutinib response, remained stable during sustained remission, and dropped back toward baseline at progression. At baseline, clonality was higher than in age-matched healthy donors and showed a strong correlation with circulating CD8+ T-cell counts.

Turning to this clone: The specificity of this receptor is unknown. The record has no base qualities; no much larger clone is one base away.

Trimming takes 0 bases from V and 4 bases from J, and the germline ends sit 6 bases apart. The germline V gene sets CDR1 to MNHEY and CDR2 to SVGAGI. The CDR3 sequence holds 14 residues, the cysteine and phenylalanine included. The entry retains the CDR3 DNA only, 42 bases that are in frame from base 1. On a MiSeq, deep resolution sequencing aimed for a depth between 1 in 1 million and 1 in 200,000 T cells, with each clonotype covered about 9.9x on average. TCR beta libraries were generated with the immunoSEQ hsTCRB Kit. As for how the authors treated the data: ImmunoSEQ Data Assistant and ImmunoSEQ Analyzer were used for data analysis, and V, D and J genes were assigned according to IMGT definitions. Clonality, which ranges from 0 to 1, was calculated by subtracting the normalized Shannon entropy of productive rearrangement frequencies from one. Only overrepresented clonotypes making up at least 0.05% of the repertoire of each patient were included in the public clonotype analysis. Thirteen age-matched healthy donor repertoires from immuneACCESS served as clonality controls. The source is immuneACCESS, and TCRdb retained only in-frame sequences with V and J called. Part of the clones is not carried over; for the studies checked, unresolved V genes explain less than half of this, and the remainder is unexplained. The V and J calls and clone size were taken over from that table, and D and trimming were inferred from the DNA. The sample contains just over 200,000 clones, 70% of them found a single time. More than 4.5% of the sample is held by the ten biggest clonotypes.

In the paper's terms, the time point label means: about a year on ibrutinib. For TCR beta library preparation, around 1.8 micrograms of genomic DNA were extracted from the cryopreserved PBMCs. Longitudinal blood samples from CLL patients receiving ibrutinib monotherapy were subjected to high-throughput TCR beta sequencing. The patients took part in an open-label, single-center phase 2 trial of ibrutinib monotherapy. The origin of this receptor is a human donor with chronic lymphocytic leukemia. Specimen: PBMCs, collected after 12 months of ibrutinib treatment. Recombination linked TRBV6-5 to TRBJ1-4; no confident D gene assignment can be made. The nucleotide sequence reads as follows: TGTGCCAGCAGTTACTCGCGTTTTAATGAAAAACTGTTTTTT. It is translated as CASSYSRFNEKLFF.